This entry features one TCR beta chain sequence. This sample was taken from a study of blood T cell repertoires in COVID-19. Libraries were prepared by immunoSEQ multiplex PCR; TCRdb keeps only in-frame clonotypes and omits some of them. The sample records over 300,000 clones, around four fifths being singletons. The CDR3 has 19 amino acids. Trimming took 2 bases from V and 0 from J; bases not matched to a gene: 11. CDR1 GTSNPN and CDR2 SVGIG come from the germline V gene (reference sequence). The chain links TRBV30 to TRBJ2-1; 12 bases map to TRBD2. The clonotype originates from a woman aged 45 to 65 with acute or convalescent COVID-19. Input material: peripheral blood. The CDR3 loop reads CAWSNLRTSGMPSYNEQFF. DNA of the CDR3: TGTGCCTGGAGTAACCTTCGGACTAGCGGGATGCCCTCCTACAATGAGCAGTTCTTC.